This TCR beta chain was identified in a study of CD8 T cells in ankylosing spondylitis. Overall study results and limits: Characteristic, it appeared, of ankylosing spondylitis blood was a TCR beta motif of seven or eight highly homologous variants. Earlier studies detected some motif variants in reactive arthritis synovial fluid and blood. Disease-associated clones were reportedly significantly overrepresented in matched ankylosing spondylitis synovial fluid.

The germline gives CDR1 SQVTM, CDR2 ANQGSEA. This CDR3 comprises 14 residues. Trimming left V 6 bases short and J 2 bases short, with 14 bases between. Making the TCR beta libraries involved quantitative 5'-RACE with molecular barcodes. TCRdb reprocessed the 5' RACE reads via MiXCR and lists one record per CDR3 protein. Found here are some 220,000 distinct CDR3 sequences, approximately 7.3% of them singletons; the top ten hold 14%. This clonotype was picked up many times. Antigen unknown. This TCR was recovered from a male donor with ankylosing spondylitis. The V gene is TRBV29-1, the J gene TRBJ2-1; D may correspond to TRBD1 or TRBD2 (5 bases each). Specimen: blood, either unsorted or a sorted T cell fraction (not recorded which). CDR3 in DNA: TGCAGCGTACCCCCACGGGGCACCTACAATGAGCAGTTCTTC. It is translated as CSVPPRGTYNEQFF.